The 31 T cell receptor beta chains reported below all come from one sample, sequenced in a study of T cell changes during pregnancy in multiple sclerosis. The method was immunoSEQ multiplex PCR; TCRdb's version includes in-frame clones alone and lacks a portion of them. The table shows more than 50,000 clones, with under 95% occurring only once. Specimen: peripheral blood, collected in the first trimester of pregnancy. These receptors came from a female donor in good health, enrolled as a control in a pregnancy study.

The chain couples TRBV6-4 to TRBJ2-3, with 16 positions matching TRBD2. Per germline, CDR1 MRHNA and CDR2 SNTAGT. V lost 2 bases and J lost 6; bases outside the gene matches: 2. This CDR3 is 16 amino acids long. The CDR3 protein is CASSDGTSGGADTQYF. The CDR3 DNA sequence: TGTGCCAGCAGTGACGGGACTAGCGGGGGGGCCGATACGCAGTATTTT.

The V gene is TRBV29-1, the J gene TRBJ2-1, with D perhaps TRBD2 (5 bases). Trimming left V 4 bases short and J 0 bases short, with 10 bases between. Germline V lookup: CDR1 SQVTM, CDR2 ANQGSEA. The CDR3 is 14 amino acids. CDR3 coding DNA: TGCAGCGTTGGGAGCCGGGGCTCCTACAATGAGCAGTTCTTC. It codes for CSVGSRGSYNEQFF.

This clone showed up just once. The gene calls are TRBV19 and TRBJ1-5; D is unclear. Germline V gene data show CDR1 as LNHDA and CDR2 as SQIVND (reference sequence). The CDR3 sequence is 14 residues long. Trimming cost V 3 bases and J 3 bases, with 9 bases left between them. The CDR3 reads CASSIEGPNQPQHF. CDR3 sequence (DNA): TGTGCCAGTAGTATCGAGGGTCCCAATCAGCCCCAGCATTTT.

The chain carries TRBV25-1 and TRBJ2-3, with D tentatively TRBD1 (5 bases). The CDR3 covers 16 residues. V lost 2 bases to trimming and J lost 0 bases, with 12 bases between them. The germline V gene encodes CDR1 MGHDK and CDR2 SYGVNS. This CDR3 reads CASSEGSAGSTDTQYF. The CDR3, as DNA: TGTGCCAGCAGTGAAGGGTCGGCAGGGAGCACAGATACGCAGTATTTT. The variable domain in full, with the rest retrieved from reference TRBV25-1 and TRBJ2-3, is EADIYQTPRYLVIGTGKKITLECSQTMGHDKMYWYQQDPGMELHLIHYSYGVNSTEKGDLSSESTVSRIRTEHFPLTLESARPSHTSQYLCASSEGSAGSTDTQYFGPGTRLTVL.

The gene calls are TRBV6-5 and TRBJ2-7; possibly TRBD1 for D (5 bases). Trimming left V 6 bases short and J 3 bases short, with 9 bases between. The CDR3 runs to 12 residues. Germline V gene data show CDR1 as MNHEY and CDR2 as SVGAGI. The DNA for the CDR3 is TGTGCCAGCAGGGGGCAGATCTACGAGCAGTACTTC. Translating it yields CASRGQIYEQYF.

V usage is TRBV11-3 and J usage is TRBJ2-5; 7 nucleotides agree with TRBD1. V was pared by 6 bases and J by 3 bases, with 4 bases of the junction left unmatched. Germline V CDR1 and CDR2: SGHNT, YENEEA. The CDR3 length is 13 residues. CDR3 sequence: CASRNRGEETQYF. The CDR3 DNA follows: TGTGCCAGCAGGAACAGGGGTGAAGAGACCCAGTACTTC.

V and J are TRBV9 and TRBJ1-1; perhaps TRBD1 as D (6 bases). Trimming took off 3 bases at V and 12 bases at J, with 18 bases between the two ends. Germline CDR1 SGDLS, CDR2 YYNGEE. This CDR3 contains 13 residues. As DNA, the CDR3 is TGTGCCAGCAGCGAGACCCCGGGGGGCGAGACTTTCTTT. This codes for CASSETPGGETFF. Together with reference TRBV9 and TRBJ1-1, the CDR3 gives the full variable domain: DSGVTQTPKHLITATGQRVTLRCSPRSGDLSVYWYQQSLDQGLQFLIQYYNGEERAKGNILERFSAQQFPDLHSELNLSSLELGDSALYFCASSETPGGETFFGQGTRLTVV.

The chain uses TRBV14 and TRBJ2-7, with unresolved D. CDR3 size: 14 residues. V lost 5 bases and J lost 2, with 13 bases in between. Germline assignment: CDR1 SGHDN and CDR2 FVKESK. CDR3: CASSAQNVAYEQYF. In DNA, the CDR3 is TGTGCCAGCAGCGCCCAAAACGTAGCCTACGAGCAGTACTTC.

The chain has TRBV18 and TRBJ1-2; TRBD1 agrees at 8 bases. With V trimmed by 3 bases and J by 5 bases, 2 bases remained unmatched. This CDR3 has 13 residues. Germline V gives CDR1 KGHSH, CDR2 LQKENI. The CDR3 loop is CASSPGQGYGYTF. For the CDR3, the DNA is TGTGCCAGCTCACCTGGACAGGGATATGGCTACACCTTC.

The chain is built from TRBV29-1 and TRBJ1-2, with 7 bases matching TRBD1. Trimming at V came to 3 bases and at J to 8 bases, leaving 21 bases not matched to a gene. Germline values: CDR1 SQVTM, CDR2 ANQGSEA. This CDR3 has 17 residues. CDR3 residues: CSVETARLKGARGGYTF. DNA for the CDR3: TGCAGCGTTGAGACCGCTAGGTTGAAGGGGGCGCGGGGCGGCTACACCTTC.

V usage is TRBV6-1 and J usage is TRBJ1-1; no clear D. This CDR3 spans 14 amino acids. Deletions cut 7 bases from V and 0 bases from J, with 12 bases between. Germline-derived CDR1 and CDR2 are MNHNS and SASEGT. The CDR3 spells CASINGMMNTEAFF. For the CDR3, the DNA is TGTGCCAGCATTAATGGCATGATGAACACTGAAGCTTTCTTT.

V usage is TRBV4-2 and J usage is TRBJ1-2; 9 bases are shared with TRBD1. The CDR3 consists of 17 residues. The germline V gene encodes CDR1 LGHNA and CDR2 YNFKEQ. The junction had 12 bases not matched to a gene; V was cut back by 4 bases and J by 3 bases. The CDR3 spells CASSLTGGRIDYYGYTF. The DNA for the CDR3 is TGTGCCAGCAGCCTTACAGGGGGCCGAATCGATTACTATGGCTACACCTTC.

The CDR3 DNA sequence: TGCGCCAGCAGCTTAGGACACCAGGTGTACTCTGGGGCCAACGTCCTGACTTTC. This gives the protein CASSLGHQVYSGANVLTF. The genes are TRBV5-1 and TRBJ2-6, with D possibly matching TRBD1 (5 bases). Germline CDR1 reads SGHRS; CDR2 reads YFSETQ. Trimming shortened V by 2 bases and J by 0 bases, and 15 bases separated the two germline ends. This CDR3 is 18 amino acids long.

This chain links TRBV5-1 with TRBJ2-1; 11 nucleotides line up with TRBD2. Germline CDR1 is SGHRS and CDR2 is YFSETQ. The CDR3 has 17 amino acids. V gave up 4 bases and J gave up 1 base; unmatched junction bases: 7. This CDR3 is CASSGGSGRGSYNEQFF. The CDR3 region has the DNA TGCGCCAGCAGCGGTGGTAGCGGGAGGGGGTCCTACAATGAGCAGTTCTTC.

The V gene is TRBV7-2, the J gene TRBJ2-7, with D unresolved. The V and J ends lost 1 base and 2 bases respectively, with 9 bases between them. Germline V gene sequence: CDR1 SGHTA, CDR2 FQGNSA. The CDR3 length is 14 residues. CDR3 DNA: TGTGCCAGCAGCTTAGAAATCCAGGCCTACGAGCAGTACTTC. This sequence encodes CASSLEIQAYEQYF.

This chain uses TRBV4-1 with TRBJ2-3, with 12 bases aligning to TRBD2. CDR3 length equals 15 residues. V lost 5 bases, J lost 6 bases, and 6 bases stayed unmatched. Germline CDR1 MGHRA, CDR2 YSYEKL. The CDR3 protein is CASSATSGSVDTQYF. CDR3 DNA: TGCGCCAGCAGCGCGACTAGCGGGAGCGTTGATACGCAGTATTTT.

This clone has only one observation. This sequence joins TRBV6-5 and TRBJ2-1; TRBD2 matches at 7 bases. There are 13 residues in the CDR3. J lost 9 bases, V lost 5 bases, and 7 bases had no gene match. Germline V gives CDR1 MNHEY, CDR2 SVGAGI. CDR3 nucleotide sequence: TGTGCCAGCAGTCTTGGGGGGAGGGGTGAGCAGTTCTTC. Translated, it gives CASSLGGRGEQFF.

The chain combines TRBV5-4 with TRBJ2-7, with D maybe TRBD2 (5 bases). The CDR3 is made up of 13 amino acids. With 2 bases removed from V and 6 bases from J, the gap between germline ends came to 12 bases. The germline V gene has CDR1 SGHNT and CDR2 YYREEE (reference sequence). The CDR3 sequence: CASSFSLAGEQYF. CDR3 DNA: TGTGCCAGCAGCTTTTCCTTGGCGGGCGAGCAGTACTTC. Full variable domain (missing parts from reference TRBV5-4 and TRBJ2-7): ETGVTQSPTHLIKTRGQQVTLRCSSQSGHNTVSWYQQALGQGPQFIFQYYREEENGRGNFPPRFSGLQFPNYSSELNVNALELDDSALYLCASSFSLAGEQYFGPGTRLTVT.

This chain uses TRBV30 with TRBJ1-2; 8 bases line up with TRBD1. CDR3 length: 15 residues. Trimming at V came to 4 bases and at J to 8 bases, leaving 15 bases not matched to a gene. Germline values: CDR1 GTSNPN, CDR2 SVGIG (reference sequence). The CDR3 nucleotides read TGTGCCTGGACCCTAGGAGGACAGGGAAGTCTCGGCTACACCTTC. Its translation is CAWTLGGQGSLGYTF.

This chain links TRBV9 with TRBJ1-6, with 8 bases that match TRBD1. The junction had 6 bases not matched to a gene; V was cut back by 0 bases and J by 7 bases. Germline lookup yields CDR1 SGDLS and CDR2 YYNGEE. This CDR3 is built from 16 residues. The CDR3 DNA sequence: TGTGCCAGCAGCGTAGGGGGGAACAGGGGGAATTCACCCCTCCACTTT. It is translated as CASSVGGNRGNSPLHF.

This chain joins TRBV18 and TRBJ2-3; tentative D call: TRBD2 (5 bases). This CDR3 region has 13 residues. V gave up 6 bases and J gave up 1 base, with 8 bases separating them. From germline, CDR1 is KGHSH and CDR2 LQKENI. The CDR3 nucleotides are TGTGCCAGCTCCACGGAGGGCACAGATACGCAGTATTTT. Its translation is CASSTEGTDTQYF.

V is TRBV9 and J is TRBJ2-7; 8 positions agree with TRBD2. Germline CDR1 reads SGDLS; CDR2 reads YYNGEE. The V segment lost 4 bases and the J segment 0 bases; nucleotides outside the gene matches: 3. The CDR3 loop spans 14 amino acids. The CDR3 region is CASSPSGSSYEQYF. The DNA of the CDR3 is TGTGCCAGCAGCCCCAGCGGGAGCTCCTACGAGCAGTACTTC.

Only one count was recorded for this clone. V gene TRBV11-3 combines with J gene TRBJ2-5; 9 nucleotides line up with TRBD1. Germline CDR1 SGHNT, CDR2 YENEEA. V was pared by 3 bases and J by 5 bases, with 1 base of the junction left unmatched. The CDR3 length is 13 residues. CDR3 amino acids: CASSLGQGETQYF. In DNA, the CDR3 is TGTGCCAGCAGCTTGGGACAGGGCGAGACCCAGTACTTC. Using reference TRBV11-3 and TRBJ2-5 for the parts outside the CDR3, the full variable domain is EAGVVQSPRYKIIEKKQPVAFWCNPISGHNTLYWYLQNLGQGPELLIRYENEEAVDDSQLPKDRFSAERLKGVDSTLKIQPAELGDSAVYLCASSLGQGETQYFGPGTRLLVL.

The rearrangement uses TRBV2 and TRBJ2-4, with D possibly TRBD1 on 5 matching bases. The CDR3 contains 12 residues. The V gene lost 5 bases and the J gene lost 9 bases, with 11 bases spanning the gap. Germline loops: CDR1 SNHLY, CDR2 FYNNEI. The chain's CDR3 is CASSRDSTIQYF. The CDR3 DNA reads TGTGCCAGCAGTAGAGACAGCACCATTCAGTACTTC. The complete variable domain, with remaining parts taken from reference TRBV2 and TRBJ2-4, reads EPEVTQTPSHQVTQMGQEVILRCVPISNHLYFYWYRQILGQKVEFLVSFYNNEISEKSEIFDDQFSVERPDGSNFTLKIRSTKLEDSAMYFCASSRDSTIQYFGAGTRLSVL.

The chain joins TRBV10-1 to TRBJ1-2; D may be TRBD1 (5 bases). The CDR3 has 15 residues. Trimming pared 6 bases from V and 8 bases from J, leaving 22 bases between. Germline loops: CDR1 WNHNN, CDR2 SYGVQD (reference sequence). The CDR3 protein is CASSLAPWQGMGYTF. The CDR3 region has the DNA TGCGCCAGCAGCCTGGCCCCCTGGCAGGGCATGGGCTACACCTTC.

V is TRBV6-5 and J is TRBJ1-2; maybe TRBD1 (5 bases). The germline V gene encodes CDR1 MNHEY and CDR2 SVGAGI. The V and J ends lost 6 bases and 0 bases respectively, with 8 bases between them. CDR3 length: 13 residues. The CDR3, as DNA: TGTGCCAGCAGAGACAGCTCTAACTATGGCTACACCTTC. Residues: CASRDSSNYGYTF.

V usage is TRBV6-5 and J usage is TRBJ2-3, with 7 bases identical to TRBD2. This CDR3 region has 15 residues. CDR1 is MNHEY, CDR2 SVGAGI, per germline. With 2 bases clipped from V and 0 bases from J, the junction kept 2 bases outside the gene matches. The CDR3 bases are TGTGCCAGCAGTTACAGTAGCGGGAGCACAGATACGCAGTATTTT. Amino acids: CASSYSSGSTDTQYF.

The chain couples TRBV5-6 to TRBJ2-2; a possible D gene is TRBD2 (6 bases). The germline CDR1 and CDR2 sequences are SGHDT and YYEEEE. The CDR3 is made up of 15 amino acids. V lost 0 bases, J lost 14 bases, and 20 bases lay in between. The CDR3 DNA sequence: TGTGCCAGCAGCTTGGCCGGGGGACTGGCCCAAGGACTGTTTTTT. Residues: CASSLAGGLAQGLFF.

The J gene is TRBJ1-6, the V gene TRBV15; a possible D gene is TRBD1 (6 bases). The ends were cut back, 2 bases at V and 0 bases at J, with 17 bases in the middle. Germline V lookup: CDR1 LNHNV, CDR2 YYDKDF (reference sequence). The CDR3 totals 19 residues. CDR3 in DNA: TGTGCCACCAGCAGAATCATATGGGACATAAGCTCCTATAATTCACCCCTCCACTTT. Its protein product is CATSRIIWDISSYNSPLHF.

This chain uses TRBV9 with TRBJ1-6, with 7 positions matching TRBD1. V lost 0 bases and J lost 4; bases outside the gene matches: 4. This CDR3 is 16 amino acids long. Germline CDR1 is SGDLS and CDR2 is YYNGEE. The CDR3 sequence: CASSVGQGPYNSPLHF. CDR3 DNA: TGTGCCAGCAGCGTAGGACAGGGCCCATATAATTCACCCCTCCACTTT.

This chain connects TRBV19 to TRBJ1-2; 8 nucleotides match TRBD1. V shed 5 bases and J 8 bases; nucleotides not matched to a gene: 13. CDR1 and CDR2 (germline): LNHDA, SQIVND (reference sequence). This CDR3 is built from 15 residues. As DNA, the CDR3 is TGTGCCAGTAGTCTCCAAGGCCGGGCAGGGGGCGGCTACACCTTC. It encodes CASSLQGRAGGGYTF.